This is a list of T cell receptor beta chains from one sample in a study of graft-versus-host responses after intestinal transplantation. TCRdb keeps only in-frame clones here, not all; method: immunoSEQ multiplex PCR. The sample contains approximately 58,000 clones, 80% to 90% of which appear only once. The input for sequencing was PBMCs, taken 26 days after transplant. The origin of the receptors is a human patient who received an intestinal transplant, so some T cells may come from the graft donor. The CDR3 runs from the conserved cysteine through the conserved F or W. Fields, in order: CDR3 protein, CDR3 DNA, J gene, V gene, D gene, clone size. A D gene is named only where the DNA matches it firmly. Only some rows state a clone size, as once, few, many or a class for expanded clones.

CDR3aa: CASSKQGILTDTQYF; CDR3nt: TGTGCCAGCAGCAAACAGGGGATTTTGACAGATACGCAGTATTTT; j_gene: TRBJ2-3; v_gene: TRBV27; d_gene: TRBD1; abundance: -
CDR3aa: CASSFSAAKNIQYF; CDR3nt: TGTGCCAGCAGTTTCTCGGCAGCCAAAAACATTCAGTACTTC; j_gene: TRBJ2-4; v_gene: TRBV6-6; d_gene: -; abundance: few
CDR3aa: CASSRPGSGELFF; CDR3nt: TGTGCCAGCAGCCGTCCGGGTAGCGGGGAGCTGTTTTTT; j_gene: TRBJ2-2; v_gene: TRBV7-3; d_gene: -; abundance: -
CDR3aa: CSPGGTGGSYEQYF; CDR3nt: TGCAGCCCCGGTGGGACAGGGGGCTCCTACGAGCAGTACTTC; j_gene: TRBJ2-7; v_gene: TRBV29-1; d_gene: TRBD1; abundance: -
CDR3aa: CASSPTSPPGNTIYF; CDR3nt: TGTGCCAGCAGCCCGACATCCCCTCCTGGAAACACCATATATTTT; j_gene: TRBJ1-3; v_gene: TRBV28; d_gene: -; abundance: -
CDR3aa: CASSYYRVDAEAFF; CDR3nt: TGTGCCAGCAGTTACTACAGGGTAGACGCTGAAGCTTTCTTT; j_gene: TRBJ1-1; v_gene: TRBV6-5; d_gene: -; abundance: once
CDR3aa: CATSRDRTSGSYEQYF; CDR3nt: TGTGCCACCAGCAGAGATAGAACTAGCGGATCCTACGAGCAGTACTTC; j_gene: TRBJ2-7; v_gene: TRBV15; d_gene: TRBD2; abundance: -
CDR3aa: CASSEATGQANSPLHF; CDR3nt: TGTGCCAGCAGTGAAGCAACGGGACAGGCAAATTCACCCCTCCACTTT; j_gene: TRBJ1-6; v_gene: TRBV2; d_gene: TRBD1; abundance: once
CDR3aa: CASSSLGQGNGELFF; CDR3nt: TGTGCCAGCAGTTCTCTGGGACAGGGTAACGGGGAGCTGTTTTTT; j_gene: TRBJ2-2; v_gene: TRBV6-5; d_gene: TRBD1; abundance: -
CDR3aa: CASSVSPGYEQYF; CDR3nt: TGTGCCAGCAGCGTTTCTCCGGGGTACGAGCAGTACTTC; j_gene: TRBJ2-7; v_gene: TRBV9; d_gene: -; abundance: -
CDR3aa: CASSQDPGLAGPYQETQYF; CDR3nt: TGTGCCAGCAGCCAAGACCCGGGACTAGCGGGACCGTACCAAGAGACCCAGTACTTC; j_gene: TRBJ2-5; v_gene: TRBV4-2; d_gene: TRBD2; abundance: -
CDR3aa: CASSSGGPNTGELFF; CDR3nt: TGTGCCAGCAGCTCGGGGGGCCCGAACACCGGGGAGCTGTTTTTT; j_gene: TRBJ2-2; v_gene: TRBV5-4; d_gene: -; abundance: once
CDR3aa: CASSLGVSGGQQETQYF; CDR3nt: TGTGCCAGCAGCTTAGGGGTTAGCGGGGGCCAACAAGAGACCCAGTACTTC; j_gene: TRBJ2-5; v_gene: TRBV7-6; d_gene: TRBD2; abundance: -
CDR3aa: CASSLMRQVSDTGELFF; CDR3nt: TGCGCCAGCAGCTTGATGAGACAGGTATCGGACACCGGGGAGCTGTTTTTT; j_gene: TRBJ2-2; v_gene: TRBV5-1; d_gene: -; abundance: -
CDR3aa: CASSMGSGQARETQYF; CDR3nt: TGTGCCAGTAGTATGGGGTCGGGACAGGCGAGAGAGACCCAGTACTTC; j_gene: TRBJ2-5; v_gene: TRBV19; d_gene: TRBD1; abundance: -
CDR3aa: CASSHPRQGARGGQPQHF; CDR3nt: TGCGCCAGCAGTCACCCCCGACAGGGGGCGCGAGGCGGTCAGCCCCAGCATTTT; j_gene: TRBJ1-5; v_gene: TRBV23-1; d_gene: TRBD1; abundance: -
CDR3aa: CASSLWARGDTEAFF; CDR3nt: TGTGCCAGCAGCTTATGGGCCCGGGGGGACACTGAAGCTTTCTTT; j_gene: TRBJ1-1; v_gene: TRBV7-2; d_gene: -; abundance: -
CDR3aa: CASSPRGGIKLEAFF; CDR3nt: TGTGCCAGCAGTCCCCGGGGAGGGATCAAACTCGAAGCTTTCTTT; j_gene: TRBJ1-1; v_gene: TRBV6-5; d_gene: -; abundance: -
CDR3aa: CASRSGGINEQFF; CDR3nt: TGTGCCAGCCGTAGCGGGGGGATCAATGAGCAGTTCTTC; j_gene: TRBJ2-1; v_gene: TRBV7-9; d_gene: TRBD2; abundance: -
CDR3aa: CSVEGDEDRGGYTQYF; CDR3nt: TGCAGCGTTGAAGGGGATGAGGACAGGGGGGGATATACGCAGTATTTT; j_gene: TRBJ2-3; v_gene: TRBV29-1; d_gene: TRBD1; abundance: -
CDR3aa: CSAPNNGEQFF; CDR3nt: TGCAGTGCCCCGAACAATGGTGAGCAGTTCTTC; j_gene: TRBJ2-1; v_gene: TRBV20-1; d_gene: -; abundance: -
CDR3aa: CASSLRKAGDYGYTF; CDR3nt: TGTGCCAGCAGTTTACGGAAGGCGGGCGACTATGGCTACACCTTC; j_gene: TRBJ1-2; v_gene: TRBV28; d_gene: -; abundance: -
CDR3aa: CASKLAGGSGTGELFF; CDR3nt: TGTGCCAGTAAACTAGCGGGAGGGTCGGGCACCGGGGAGCTGTTTTTT; j_gene: TRBJ2-2; v_gene: TRBV27; d_gene: TRBD2; abundance: -
CDR3aa: CASSFFGLAAKGTQYF; CDR3nt: TGTGCCAGCAGCTTCTTCGGGCTAGCGGCCAAGGGGACCCAGTACTTC; j_gene: TRBJ2-5; v_gene: TRBV7-6; d_gene: TRBD2; abundance: -
CDR3aa: CASNRQGAGNQPQHF; CDR3nt: TGTGCCAGCAACCGCCAGGGGGCAGGTAATCAGCCCCAGCATTTT; j_gene: TRBJ1-5; v_gene: TRBV28; d_gene: TRBD1; abundance: -
CDR3aa: CSARDPEAFF; CDR3nt: TGCAGTGCTAGAGACCCGGAAGCTTTCTTT; j_gene: TRBJ1-1; v_gene: TRBV20-1; d_gene: -; abundance: -
CDR3aa: CASSYEQGWTGELFF; CDR3nt: TGTGCCAGCAGTTACGAGCAGGGGTGGACCGGGGAGCTGTTTTTT; j_gene: TRBJ2-2; v_gene: TRBV6-5; d_gene: -; abundance: -
CDR3aa: CASRRQSHGYTF; CDR3nt: TGTGCCAGCAGGCGACAGTCCCATGGCTACACCTTC; j_gene: TRBJ1-2; v_gene: TRBV2; d_gene: -; abundance: -
CDR3aa: CASSLYKNTEAFF; CDR3nt: TGTGCCAGCAGCTTATACAAGAACACTGAAGCTTTCTTT; j_gene: TRBJ1-1; v_gene: TRBV7-8; d_gene: -; abundance: -
CDR3aa: CASSLLAGAQDTQYF; CDR3nt: TGCGCCAGCAGCTTGCTAGCGGGAGCCCAAGATACGCAGTATTTT; j_gene: TRBJ2-3; v_gene: TRBV5-1; d_gene: TRBD2; abundance: -
CDR3aa: CASSQYLGLAADTQYF; CDR3nt: TGCGCCAGCAGCCAGTACCTGGGACTAGCCGCAGATACGCAGTATTTT; j_gene: TRBJ2-3; v_gene: TRBV4-3; d_gene: TRBD2; abundance: -
CDR3aa: CASRKTGGIIYEQYF; CDR3nt: TGTGCCAGCAGGAAGACAGGGGGTATAATCTACGAGCAGTACTTC; j_gene: TRBJ2-7; v_gene: TRBV27; d_gene: TRBD1; abundance: -
CDR3aa: CASSVGTGVITDTQYF; CDR3nt: TGTGCCAGCAGTGTCGGGACAGGGGTCATCACAGATACGCAGTATTTT; j_gene: TRBJ2-3; v_gene: TRBV28; d_gene: TRBD1; abundance: -
CDR3aa: CASSQLENWPLGDGANVLTF; CDR3nt: TGCGCCAGCAGCCAACTCGAAAACTGGCCTTTGGGCGACGGGGCCAACGTCCTGACTTTC; j_gene: TRBJ2-6; v_gene: TRBV5-1; d_gene: -; abundance: -
CDR3aa: CASSMWGEELFF; CDR3nt: TGTGCCAGCTCCATGTGGGGAGAGGAGCTGTTTTTT; j_gene: TRBJ2-2; v_gene: TRBV27; d_gene: -; abundance: -
CDR3aa: CASSQVAGYASTEAFF; CDR3nt: TGCGCCAGCAGCCAGGTCGCAGGGTATGCATCGACTGAAGCTTTCTTT; j_gene: TRBJ1-1; v_gene: TRBV4-1; d_gene: -; abundance: -
CDR3aa: CASKFTRTGGYQPQHF; CDR3nt: TGTGCCAGCAAGTTCACCCGGACAGGGGGCTATCAGCCCCAGCATTTT; j_gene: TRBJ1-5; v_gene: TRBV28; d_gene: TRBD1; abundance: -
CDR3aa: CASSLVDRVDKNIQYF; CDR3nt: TGTGCCAGCAGCTTAGTGGACAGGGTGGACAAAAACATTCAGTACTTC; j_gene: TRBJ2-4; v_gene: TRBV7-9; d_gene: TRBD1; abundance: once
CDR3aa: CASSLPPGQETQYF; CDR3nt: TGTGCCAGCTCACTTCCGCCGGGGCAAGAGACCCAGTACTTC; j_gene: TRBJ2-5; v_gene: TRBV18; d_gene: -; abundance: -
CDR3aa: CASTNGRADTEAFF; CDR3nt: TGTGCCAGCACAAATGGGAGGGCGGACACTGAAGCTTTCTTT; j_gene: TRBJ1-1; v_gene: TRBV7-9; d_gene: -; abundance: -
CDR3aa: CASSVMSGGLADTQYF; CDR3nt: TGTGCCAGCAGCGTAATGAGCGGGGGGCTTGCAGATACGCAGTATTTT; j_gene: TRBJ2-3; v_gene: TRBV9; d_gene: TRBD2; abundance: -
CDR3aa: CASQPGQGEFSPLHF; CDR3nt: TGTGCCAGCCAACCCGGACAGGGAGAGTTCTCACCCCTCCACTTT; j_gene: TRBJ1-6; v_gene: TRBV25-1; d_gene: TRBD1; abundance: -
CDR3aa: CASRPEEGSASPLHF; CDR3nt: TGTGCCAGCAGACCAGAGGAGGGGTCGGCTTCACCCCTCCACTTT; j_gene: TRBJ1-6; v_gene: TRBV6-5; d_gene: -; abundance: -
CDR3aa: CASGKGNEKLFF; CDR3nt: TGTGCCAGCGGTAAGGGGAATGAAAAACTGTTTTTT; j_gene: TRBJ1-4; v_gene: TRBV13; d_gene: -; abundance: -
CDR3aa: CASSQSSNEQFF; CDR3nt: TGTGCCAGCAGCCAATCGAGCAATGAGCAGTTCTTC; j_gene: TRBJ2-1; v_gene: TRBV4-2; d_gene: -; abundance: -
CDR3aa: CASSPGSPAASPLHF; CDR3nt: TGTGCCAGCAGCCCGGGGAGCCCTGCCGCTTCACCCCTCCACTTT; j_gene: TRBJ1-6; v_gene: TRBV7-8; d_gene: -; abundance: -
CDR3aa: CASSSRSGHYGYTF; CDR3nt: TGTGCCAGCAGCTCAAGATCAGGGCACTATGGCTACACCTTC; j_gene: TRBJ1-2; v_gene: TRBV5-8; d_gene: -; abundance: -